These 21 T cell receptor beta chains share one sample of origin, sequenced in a study of T cell responses to AZD1222 COVID-19 vaccine. Some clones are missing from TCRdb's copy, which holds only in-frame ones; the method was immunoSEQ multiplex PCR. The sample lists 150,000 to 200,000 clones; over 70% were seen once. The sequencing used peripheral blood, collected on day 0 of MenACWY control vaccination. These receptors were taken from an adult in good health.

The chain couples TRBV25-1 to TRBJ2-1; D may correspond to TRBD1 or TRBD2 (6 bases each). V shed 7 bases and J shed 4 bases, with 11 bases lying between them. Germline V gives CDR1 MGHDK, CDR2 SYGVNS. There are 13 residues in the CDR3. CDR3 sequence: CASKGGTYNEQFF. CDR3 sequence (DNA): TGTGCCAGCAAGGGGGGAACGTACAATGAGCAGTTCTTC.

This clone occurred once. This chain uses TRBV6-2 or TRBV6-3 with TRBJ1-5; D is unresolved. V gave up 0 bases and J gave up 7 bases, with 13 bases separating them. The CDR3 consists of 15 residues. Per germline, CDR1 MNHEY and CDR2 SVGEGT. In DNA form, the CDR3 reads TGTGCCAGCAGTTACTCAGGCGGGGAAGCCCAGCCCCAGCATTTT. Translating it yields CASSYSGGEAQPQHF.

This sequence joins TRBV7-9 and TRBJ2-1; 12 bases map to TRBD2. The CDR3 loop spans 17 amino acids. Germline loops: CDR1 SEHNR, CDR2 FQNEAQ (reference sequence). V was pared by 1 base and J by 3 bases, with 4 bases of the junction left unmatched. CDR3 nucleotides: TGTGCCAGCAGCTTAGGGACTAGCGGGGAGTACTACAATGAGCAGTTCTTC. Translation: CASSLGTSGEYYNEQFF.

The V gene is TRBV11-2, the J gene TRBJ2-7; 12 bases fit TRBD1. Germline lookup yields CDR1 SGHAT and CDR2 FQNNGV. With 5 bases clipped from V and 7 bases from J, the junction kept 12 bases outside the gene matches. The CDR3 is made up of 16 amino acids. For the CDR3, the DNA is TGTGCCAGCAGCGTGGGACAGGGGGCTCCCCAGGTGGAGCAGTACTTC. Its translation is CASSVGQGAPQVEQYF.

This chain uses TRBV5-1 with TRBJ2-7; 8 bases are shared with TRBD2. V lost 2 bases and J lost 6; bases outside the gene matches: 4. Germline values: CDR1 SGHRS, CDR2 YFSETQ. The CDR3 sequence is 13 residues long. This CDR3 reads CASSFTSGPEQYF. In DNA form, the CDR3 reads TGCGCCAGCAGCTTTACTAGCGGACCCGAGCAGTACTTC. The full variable domain, in which reference TRBV5-1 and TRBJ2-7 provide the parts outside the CDR3, is KAGVTQTPRYLIKTRGQQVTLSCSPISGHRSVSWYQQTPGQGLQFLFEYFSETQRNKGNFPGRFSGRQFSNSRSEMNVSTLELGDSALYLCASSFTSGPEQYFGPGTRLTVT.

The J gene is TRBJ2-7, the V gene TRBV10-1; 11 bases are a match to TRBD2. The V and J ends lost 6 bases and 5 bases, in that order; junction bases with no gene match: 9. The germline gives CDR1 WNHNN, CDR2 SYGVQD (reference sequence). The CDR3 has 15 amino acids. CDR3: CASRVTSGRVHEQYF. DNA for the CDR3: TGCGCCAGCAGGGTAACTAGCGGGAGAGTCCACGAGCAGTACTTC.

The genes are TRBV18 and TRBJ2-3, with D possibly being TRBD1 (6 bases). Germline lookup yields CDR1 KGHSH and CDR2 LQKENI. The germline V and J ends were trimmed by 6 bases and 6 bases, with 13 bases remaining between them. The CDR3 loop spans 13 amino acids. The CDR3 DNA is TGTGCCAGCTCTCTCGACAGGCCGGATACGCAGTATTTT. Protein sequence: CASSLDRPDTQYF.

The CDR3, as DNA: TGTGCCAGCAGCCGGCGGGGGGGTTCGGAGACCCAGTACTTC. It codes for CASSRRGGSETQYF. The chain combines TRBV7-2 with TRBJ2-5; the match to TRBD2 covers 9 bases. Germline V CDR1 and CDR2: SGHTA, FQGNSA. The CDR3 loop spans 14 amino acids. With 5 bases clipped from V and 5 bases from J, the junction kept 6 bases outside the gene matches.

The chain couples TRBV5-1 to TRBJ2-1; 8 nucleotides agree with TRBD2. V was clipped by 1 base and J by 8 bases; unmatched bases: 14. CDR3 length: 17 residues. Germline V lookup: CDR1 SGHRS, CDR2 YFSETQ. CDR3 sequence: CASSLWASGQPGDEQFF. CDR3 nucleotides: TGCGCCAGCAGCTTGTGGGCTAGCGGGCAGCCGGGGGATGAGCAGTTCTTC.

The chain combines TRBV27 with TRBJ2-7; 7 bases are shared with TRBD2. V was clipped by 5 bases and J by 2 bases; unmatched bases: 9. The CDR3 is 15 residues long. Per germline, CDR1 MNHEY and CDR2 SMNVEV (reference sequence). The CDR3 region is CASSRAASGTYEQYF. CDR3 DNA sequence: TGTGCCAGCAGTCGAGCGGCTAGCGGTACCTACGAGCAGTACTTC.

The chain couples TRBV6-6 to TRBJ2-7; 11 bases are shared with TRBD2. V lost 5 bases to trimming and J lost 4 bases; unmatched junction nucleotides: 13. CDR3 length: 17 residues. CDR1 MNHNY and CDR2 SVGAGI come from the germline V gene (reference sequence). The CDR3: CASSPGTSGRFSYEQYF. In nucleotides, the CDR3 is TGTGCCAGCAGTCCCGGGACTAGCGGAAGGTTTTCGTACGAGCAGTACTTC.

The rearrangement joins TRBV10-3 to TRBJ1-2; D not resolved. V was cut by 10 bases and J by 0 bases, with 12 bases left in between. Germline-derived CDR1 and CDR2 are ENHRY and SYGVKD. The CDR3 length is 13 residues. The CDR3 sequence is CATMEQPNYGYTF. The CDR3, as DNA: TGTGCCACCATGGAACAGCCTAACTATGGCTACACCTTC.

This clone was seen a single time. The chain employs TRBV14 and TRBJ2-1; the match to TRBD1 covers 8 bases. The CDR3 spans 17 residues. Looked up from germline, CDR1 is SGHDN and CDR2 is FVKESK. The V and J ends lost 0 bases and 8 bases, in that order; junction bases with no gene match: 12. CDR3 region: CASSQDRGRGPIDEQFF. The CDR3 DNA reads as TGTGCCAGCAGCCAAGATCGAGGCAGGGGGCCGATCGATGAGCAGTTCTTC. The whole variable domain, remainder taken from reference TRBV14 and TRBJ2-1, is EAGVTQFPSHSVIEKGQTVTLRCDPISGHDNLYWYRRVMGKEIKFLLHFVKESKQDESGMPNNRFLAERTGGTYSTLKVQPAELEDSGVYFCASSQDRGRGPIDEQFFGPGTRLTVL.

The chain employs TRBV7-2 and TRBJ2-5; D could derive from TRBD1 or TRBD2 (5 bases each). CDR1 is SGHTA and CDR2 is FQGNSA in the germline V gene. The V end lost 5 bases, the J end lost 2 bases, and 18 bases lay between the germline ends. This CDR3 spans 16 amino acids. CDR3 sequence (DNA): TGTGCCAGCAGCCCGGGGCGGAACTCGATTCAAGAGACCCAGTACTTC. Protein product: CASSPGRNSIQETQYF.

The chain links TRBV15 to TRBJ2-7; D uncertain. Trimming left V 1 base short and J 0 bases short, with 7 bases between. The germline V gene has CDR1 LNHNV and CDR2 YYDKDF (reference sequence). The CDR3 has 14 residues. This CDR3 reads CATSRGSLSYEQYF. CDR3 coding DNA: TGTGCCACCAGCAGAGGCAGTCTCTCCTACGAGCAGTACTTC.

The chain carries TRBV11-2 and TRBJ1-2; D not certain. There are 15 residues in the CDR3. Germline V lookup: CDR1 SGHAT, CDR2 FQNNGV. V was cut by 5 bases and J by 4 bases, with 17 bases left in between. The CDR3 sequence: CASSPPGRGRYGYTF. CDR3 DNA sequence: TGTGCCAGCAGCCCCCCAGGTCGAGGGCGCTATGGCTACACCTTC.

The rearrangement links TRBV6-5 to TRBJ1-5; D is undetermined. The V gene lost 6 bases and the J gene lost 4 bases, with 7 bases spanning the gap. The germline V gene has CDR1 MNHEY and CDR2 SVGAGI. The length of the CDR3 is 12 residues. The CDR3 is CASRVQNQPQHF. CDR3 in DNA: TGTGCCAGCAGGGTCCAGAATCAGCCCCAGCATTTT.

The chain carries TRBV2 and TRBJ2-3; tentatively, D is TRBD1 (6 bases). The CDR3 runs 16 residues. Germline V CDR1 and CDR2: SNHLY, FYNNEI. Trimming stripped 6 bases from V and 0 bases from J, with 16 bases between. The CDR3 DNA sequence: TGTGCCAGCAGGCCGGACAGAGGATTTAGCACAGATACGCAGTATTTT. This translates into CASRPDRGFSTDTQYF.

There are a few counts of this clone. This rearrangement joins TRBV23-1 to TRBJ2-7; maybe TRBD1 (6 bases). TRBV23-1 is flagged as an ORF with uncertain function. The V and J ends lost 4 bases and 2 bases respectively, with 15 bases between them. This CDR3 is 15 amino acids long. CDR3 sequence: CASSRLRTATYEQYF. DNA for the CDR3: TGCGCCAGCAGTCGGTTGAGGACAGCGACCTACGAGCAGTACTTC.

This clone was seen a few times. J is TRBJ1-5 and V is TRBV5-8, with TRBD1 matching 10 bases. CDR3 length: 15 amino acids. The V gene end was trimmed by 4 bases and the J gene end by 7 bases; junction bases not matched to a gene: 8. From germline, CDR1 is SGHTS and CDR2 YDEGEE. The CDR3 sequence is CASSPRQGAWQPQHF. The CDR3 DNA follows: TGTGCCAGCAGCCCGAGACAGGGGGCTTGGCAGCCCCAGCATTTT.

The J gene is TRBJ2-7, the V gene TRBV4-2; TRBD1 agrees at 7 bases. There are 16 residues in the CDR3. Germline loops: CDR1 LGHNA, CDR2 YNFKEQ. The ends lost 3 bases at V and 2 bases at J; junction bases unmatched: 10. The CDR3 sequence is CASSQALDRLAYEQYF. The CDR3 DNA reads as TGTGCCAGCAGCCAGGCCCTGGACAGGTTAGCCTACGAGCAGTACTTC.